The rows below give T cell receptor beta chains drawn from one sample of a study of breast tumors, draining lymph nodes, adjacent tissues. In TCRdb, the multiplex PCR reads were re-called with MiXCR into one record per CDR3 protein. The profile shows about 13,000 distinct CDR3 sequences, 62% of them singletons. Sample: tumor-adjacent breast tissue. The source is a female donor with breast cancer. Some clones in this sample may be carry-over from other donors' samples. The CDR3 runs from the conserved cysteine through the conserved F or W. Fields, in order: D gene, V gene, J gene, clone size, CDR3 DNA, CDR3 protein. D genes are given only for firm matches. Some rows have no size entry. The others give once, few or many, or a class for an expanded clone.

NA	TRBV24-1	TRBJ2-3	NA	TGTGCCACCAGTGAACCAAGACGAGCCGCAAATACGCAGTATTTT	CATSEPRRAANTQYF
NA	TRBV20-1	TRBJ1-2	NA	TGCAGTGCTAGATCAGATCAAGGGGGTGGCTACACCTTC	CSARSDQGGGYTF
NA	TRBV11-2	TRBJ2-2	medium-sized	TGTGCCAGCAGCTTACTCACAGGGAACACCGGGGAGCTGTTTTTT	CASSLLTGNTGELFF
NA	TRBV6-5	TRBJ2-7	NA	TGTGCCAGCAGTCATAGCGGGACAGGGTACGACGAGCAGTACTTC	CASSHSGTGYDEQYF
NA	TRBV28	TRBJ2-3	many	TGTGCCAGCAGTTTCGTAGCTGGCACAGATACGCAGTATTTT	CASSFVAGTDTQYF
TRBD1	TRBV27	TRBJ1-1	few	TGTGCCAGCAGTCCCTTGGGACAGGGGGCTGAAGCTTTCTTT	CASSPLGQGAEAFF
NA	TRBV2	TRBJ1-5	NA	TGTGCCAGCAGTGAAAAGGTCGGGGCGTATCAGCCCCAGCATTTT	CASSEKVGAYQPQHF
NA	TRBV19	TRBJ2-2	many	TGTGCTTCAATGAGGGGAAGCCCCGCCACCGGGGAGCTGTTTTTT	CASMRGSPATGELFF
TRBD1	TRBV10-3	TRBJ1-2	NA	TGTGCCATCGGTGAGTCGACGTGGGGACAGGACTATGGCTACACCTTC	CAIGESTWGQDYGYTF
TRBD2	TRBV20-1	TRBJ2-3	NA	TGCAGTGCTAGGGCGTGGGCTAGCGGGGTAGGAGATACGCAGTATTTT	CSARAWASGVGDTQYF
NA	TRBV29-1	TRBJ1-3	NA	TGCAGCGTTGAGGGGGGGACTGGAAACACCATATATTTT	CSVEGGTGNTIYF
NA	TRBV29-1	TRBJ2-7	NA	TGCAGCGTTCGCCAGGGGGACTCACCATACGAGCAGTACTTC	CSVRQGDSPYEQYF
NA	TRBV6-4	TRBJ2-3	many	TGTGCCAGCAGACAGGAGACGGGAATGGGGACGCAGTATTTT	CASRQETGMGTQYF
NA	TRBV2	TRBJ1-4	NA	TGTGCCAGCAGTGACGGTGCAACTAATGAAAAACTGTTTTTT	CASSDGATNEKLFF
NA	TRBV24-1	TRBJ2-1	NA	TGTGCCACCAGTATCGGGGTACTATACAATGAGCAGTTCTTC	CATSIGVLYNEQFF
NA	TRBV19	TRBJ1-5	NA	TGTGCCAGTAGTATTACTCAGGGATTTCAGCCCCAGCATTTT	CASSITQGFQPQHF
NA	TRBV9	TRBJ1-4	NA	TGCGCCAGCAGCTTCGGCAGGGGCCTTGAGAAACTGTTTTTT	CASSFGRGLEKLFF
NA	TRBV9	TRBJ1-6	medium-sized	TGTGCCAGCAGCGTAGGGGGGTCAGAGAATTCACCCCTCCACTTT	CASSVGGSENSPLHF
TRBD1	TRBV20-1	TRBJ1-6	few	TGCAGTGCGCCCTTAGACAGGGACAATTCACCCCTCCACTTT	CSAPLDRDNSPLHF
TRBD2	TRBV27	TRBJ2-5	many	TGTGCCTGTAGCGGGAGAGAAGAGACCCAGTACTTC	CACSGREETQYF
TRBD1	TRBV5-1	TRBJ2-7	NA	TGCGCCAGCAGCTTGGCGTACAGGGGAGCCTACGAGCAGTACTTC	CASSLAYRGAYEQYF
NA	TRBV20-1	TRBJ2-3	NA	TGCAGTCTCTCAGTGGGCGGCACAGATACGCAGTATTTT	CSLSVGGTDTQYF
TRBD2	TRBV5-5	TRBJ2-5	NA	TGTGCCAGCAGCGGCGCGGGGACTAGGGAAGAGACCCAGTACTTC	CASSGAGTREETQYF
NA	TRBV12-3/TRBV12-4	TRBJ2-2	once	TGTGCCAGCAGGACCACGGGTGACGGGGAGCTGTTTTTT	CASRTTGDGELFF
TRBD1	TRBV5-5	TRBJ1-5	NA	TGTGCCAGCAGCTCGGTAGACAGGGTGGGAGAACCCCAGCATTTT	CASSSVDRVGEPQHF
TRBD2	TRBV20-1	TRBJ2-7	NA	TGCAGTGCTAGAACGGGAAACGGGGGGGAGCAGTACTTC	CSARTGNGGEQYF
NA	TRBV4-2	TRBJ1-4	NA	TGTGCCAGCAGCCAAGACGTTCTCGGGGCCCGGGGCGAAAAACTGTTTTTT	CASSQDVLGARGEKLFF
TRBD2	TRBV12-3/TRBV12-4	TRBJ2-3	many	TGTGCCAGCAGACGATCGAGAAGCGGGGGCACAGATACGCAGTATTTT	CASRRSRSGGTDTQYF
NA	TRBV5-1	TRBJ2-2	NA	TGCGCCAGCAGCTTGGCTGGAGAGGCCACCGGGGAGCCGTTTTTT	CASSLAGEATGEPFF
NA	TRBV19	TRBJ2-1	NA	TGTGCCAGTAGTATTCAGGGGAACAATGAGCAGTTCTTC	CASSIQGNNEQFF
NA	TRBV5-1	TRBJ2-1	NA	TGTGCCAGCAGCTTAGCGGTAGAAGTCTACAATGAGCAGTTCTTC	CASSLAVEVYNEQFF
TRBD2	TRBV9	TRBJ2-3	NA	TGCGCCAGCAGCTTGGACAGCGGGAGAGATACGCAGTATTTT	CASSLDSGRDTQYF
NA	TRBV2	TRBJ2-3	once	TGTGCCAGCAGGGGGTTGCGTGTTATCGGGGATACGCAGTATTTT	CASRGLRVIGDTQYF
NA	TRBV29-1	TRBJ1-2	few	TGCAGCGTTGATGTTTTGAGATTTAACTATGGCTACACCTTC	CSVDVLRFNYGYTF
NA	TRBV29-1	TRBJ1-3	NA	TGCAGCGTTGAAAAAGGGTCCTCTGGAAACACCATATATTTT	CSVEKGSSGNTIYF
TRBD2	TRBV30	TRBJ2-1	many	TGTGCCTGGAGTGTGGCGGGGGGGATGGATGAGCAGTTCTTC	CAWSVAGGMDEQFF
TRBD1	TRBV6-6	TRBJ2-3	NA	TGTGCCAGCAGTTACGGGCTAGCAGGGGGTACAGATACGCAGTATTTT	CASSYGLAGGTDTQYF
NA	TRBV2	TRBJ2-3	NA	TGTGCCAGCATGTCTACAGGGCGAGATACGCAGTATTTT	CASMSTGRDTQYF
TRBD2	TRBV25-1	TRBJ2-1	NA	TGTGCCGCCCTTGGGGCTAGCGGGAGCAATGAGCAGTTCTTC	CAALGASGSNEQFF
NA	TRBV24-1	TRBJ1-2	NA	TGTGCCACGGAGGGACGGCCCTTTGCCCTGAATGGCTACACCTTC	CATEGRPFALNGYTF
NA	TRBV20-1	TRBJ2-7	medium-sized	TGCAGTGCTAGATCCGTGGAGGCCTACGAGCAGTACTTC	CSARSVEAYEQYF
NA	TRBV27	TRBJ1-2	many	TGTGCCAGCAGTTTCAATGGCTATGGCTACACCTTC	CASSFNGYGYTF